This T cell receptor (beta chain) originates from a study of blood T cell repertoires in COVID-19. Trimming cost V 0 bases and J 1 base; bases outside gene matches: 7. This CDR3 spans 17 amino acids. CDR1 ENHRY and CDR2 SYGVKD come from the germline V gene. The assay was immunoSEQ multiplex PCR, and TCRdb's table has in-frame clones only and misses some. The table has over 300,000 clones, 70% to 90% seen once. The specimen sequenced was PBMCs or T cells enriched from blood (not recorded which). The genes are TRBV10-3 and TRBJ1-1, with 8 bases aligning to TRBD1. This TCR derives from a woman between 25 and 40 years old who had recovered from COVID-19. CDR3 DNA sequence: TGTGCCATCAGTGAGTCCGACAGGGGAGGGGGGAACACTGAAGCTTTCTTT. This sequence encodes CAISESDRGGGNTEAFF.